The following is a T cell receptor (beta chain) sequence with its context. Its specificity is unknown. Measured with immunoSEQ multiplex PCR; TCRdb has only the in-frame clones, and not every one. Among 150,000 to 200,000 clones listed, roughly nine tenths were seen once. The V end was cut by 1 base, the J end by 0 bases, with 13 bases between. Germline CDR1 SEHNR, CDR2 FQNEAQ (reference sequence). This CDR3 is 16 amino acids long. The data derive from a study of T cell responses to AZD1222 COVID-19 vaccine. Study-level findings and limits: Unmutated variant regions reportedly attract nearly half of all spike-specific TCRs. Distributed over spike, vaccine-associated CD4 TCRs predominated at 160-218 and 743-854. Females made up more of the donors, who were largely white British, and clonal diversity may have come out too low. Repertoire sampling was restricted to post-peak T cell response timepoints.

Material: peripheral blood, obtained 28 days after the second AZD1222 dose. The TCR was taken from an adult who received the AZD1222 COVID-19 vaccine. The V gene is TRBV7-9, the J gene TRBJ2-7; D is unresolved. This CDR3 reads CASSLERRFGSYEQYF. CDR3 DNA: TGTGCCAGCAGCTTAGAAAGGCGGTTCGGCTCCTACGAGCAGTACTTC.